One sample yielded the 19 T cell receptor beta chains listed below, sequenced in a study of Ad26.COV2.S vaccination and SARS-CoV-2 variants. Here immunoSEQ multiplex PCR was the method, and the copy in TCRdb shows in-frame clones only, minus some. The repertoire has hundreds of thousands of clones, more than 70% of them found once; the top ten carry over 1.3%. Regarding treatment: 19 received Ad26.COV2.S at low or high dose, single or two shots; roughly 5 received placebo; per-sample allocation not given. Specimen acquisition occurred on day 63 following the initial vaccine or placebo injection. Sequencing used peripheral blood, obtained in a trial of Ad26.COV2.S vaccine versus placebo. The receptor source for this set is a person between 18 and 65 years old who received the Ad26.COV2.S COVID-19 vaccine or a placebo.

This clone was seen just once. CDR3 amino acids: CASSYQIQHSYNEQFF. In nucleotides, the CDR3 is TGTGCCAGCAGTTACCAAATACAGCACTCCTACAATGAGCAGTTCTTC. This chain joins TRBV6-5 and TRBJ2-1; D call uncertain. The CDR3 is made up of 16 amino acids. Trimming removed 2 bases at V and 0 bases at J, with 11 bases between. Per germline, CDR1 MNHEY and CDR2 SVGAGI.

The chain employs TRBV7-9 and TRBJ2-1; 8 bases match TRBD2. The CDR3 runs to 17 residues. Trimming at V came to 5 bases and at J to 5 bases, leaving 14 bases not matched to a gene. Germline loops: CDR1 SEHNR, CDR2 FQNEAQ (reference sequence). The CDR3 sequence: CASSTSGRDERNNEQFF. Written as DNA, the CDR3 is TGTGCCAGCAGCACCAGCGGGAGAGACGAGCGAAACAATGAGCAGTTCTTC.

The chain joins TRBV7-6 to TRBJ1-3, with 9 bases lining up with TRBD1. V lost 1 base and J lost 6; bases outside the gene matches: 10. Germline CDR1 reads SGHVS; CDR2 reads FNYEAQ. The CDR3 totals 17 residues. The CDR3: CASSLEAWGTGKNTIYF. DNA for the CDR3: TGTGCCAGCAGCTTAGAAGCGTGGGGGACAGGGAAAAACACCATATATTTT.

The V and J genes are TRBV3-1 (or the pseudogene TRBV3-2) and TRBJ1-1, with TRBD1 matching 8 bases. The CDR3 covers 14 residues. Germline V lookup: CDR1 LGHDT, CDR2 YNNKEL (reference sequence). V was clipped by 4 bases and J by 6 bases; unmatched bases: 7. CDR3 bases: TGTGCCAGCAGCCCCCTGGACAGGGTATCTGAAGCTTTCTTT. It yields the protein CASSPLDRVSEAFF.

This chain links TRBV20-1 with TRBJ1-3; 7 nucleotides match TRBD1. Unmatched junction bases numbered 6, after V lost 3 bases and J lost 4 bases. Germline CDR1 reads DFQATT; CDR2 reads SNEGSKA (reference sequence). This CDR3 comprises 14 residues. CDR3 coding DNA: TGCAGTGCTAGTGAGGGGGCGCAAGGAAACACCATATATTTT. It codes for CSASEGAQGNTIYF.

The CDR3 region is CATPHGMGTGELFF. The CDR3, as DNA: TGTGCCACCCCCCACGGGATGGGGACCGGGGAGCTGTTTTTT. The J gene is TRBJ2-2, the V gene TRBV2; possible D gene TRBD2, 5 bases. This CDR3 is 14 amino acids long. The germline gives CDR1 SNHLY, CDR2 FYNNEI. Trimming shortened V by 10 bases and J by 5 bases, and 17 bases separated the two germline ends.

This chain joins TRBV7-9 and TRBJ1-4, with 7 bases lining up with TRBD1. Germline values: CDR1 SEHNR, CDR2 FQNEAQ (reference sequence). The CDR3 extends over 14 amino acids. The junction had 1 base not matched to a gene; V was cut back by 3 bases and J by 3 bases. The CDR3: CASSLGQSNEKLFF. The CDR3 nucleotides read TGTGCCAGCAGCTTGGGACAGTCTAATGAAAAACTGTTTTTT. Drawing the rest from reference TRBV7-9 and TRBJ1-4, the complete variable domain is DTGVSQNPRHKITKRGQNVTFRCDPISEHNRLYWYRQTLGQGPEFLTYFQNEAQLEKSRLLSDRFSAERPKGSFSTLEIQRTEQGDSAMYLCASSLGQSNEKLFFGSGTQLSVL.

The chain employs TRBV9 and TRBJ1-2, with D possibly TRBD1 on 5 matching bases. CDR3 length equals 13 residues. Germline V lookup: CDR1 SGDLS, CDR2 YYNGEE. V was clipped by 3 bases and J by 6 bases, with 12 bases between them. DNA of the CDR3: TGTGCCAGCAGCGGCCCGGGAGGGGATGGCTACACCTTC. Translation: CASSGPGGDGYTF.

The chain employs TRBV20-1 and TRBJ2-3; D gene unclear. The V gene's germline CDR1 is DFQATT and CDR2 SNEGSKA (reference sequence). The CDR3 spans 11 residues. Trimming took off 6 bases at V and 3 bases at J, with 7 bases between the two ends. The CDR3 protein is CSAPKTDTQYF. CDR3 DNA: TGCAGTGCGCCTAAGACAGATACGCAGTATTTT.

This sequence joins TRBV7-9 and TRBJ1-4, with D hard to call. This CDR3 contains 15 residues. V lost 7 bases and J lost 5, with 17 bases in between. In germline, CDR1 is SEHNR, CDR2 FQNEAQ (reference sequence). The chain's CDR3 is CASTVGTGWNEKLFF. CDR3 in DNA: TGTGCCAGCACCGTTGGTACGGGGTGGAATGAAAAACTGTTTTTT.

The chain carries TRBV24-1 and TRBJ2-3; 8 nucleotides agree with TRBD1. Per germline, CDR1 KGHDR and CDR2 SFDVKD. Trimming took 9 bases from V and 2 from J; bases not matched to a gene: 3. The CDR3 runs 13 residues. CDR3 amino acids: CATQQGDTDTQYF. The CDR3 coding sequence is TGTGCCACCCAACAGGGGGACACAGATACGCAGTATTTT.

The chain employs TRBV6-5 and TRBJ2-1; tentative D call: TRBD1 (5 bases). This CDR3 is built from 14 residues. Trimming shortened V by 6 bases and J by 6 bases, and 15 bases separated the two germline ends. Germline assignment: CDR1 MNHEY and CDR2 SVGAGI. The DNA for the CDR3 is TGTGCCAGCAGGCTTTCGACAGCCGGCAATGAGCAGTTCTTC. Its translation: CASRLSTAGNEQFF.

Concerning this clone itself: The identical CDR3 is also encoded by other nucleotide sequences in the sample. The chain recombines TRBV6-5 with TRBJ2-7; unclear D gene. The CDR3 loop spans 13 amino acids. Germline assignment: CDR1 MNHEY and CDR2 SVGAGI. V lost 0 bases and J 0 bases, leaving 3 bases between the germline ends. This chain's CDR3 is CASSYSSSYEQYF. CDR3 in DNA: TGTGCCAGCAGTTACTCCAGCTCCTACGAGCAGTACTTC.

The chain combines TRBV4-1 with TRBJ1-2, with D possibly being TRBD1 (6 bases). CDR3 length equals 17 residues. V was cut by 4 bases and J by 4 bases, with 22 bases left in between. Germline V gene lookup returns CDR1 MGHRA and CDR2 YSYEKL. In DNA form, the CDR3 reads TGCGCCAGCAGCCCTCAAAGGGGGACGGAGGAACTCTATGGCTACACCTTC. Protein: CASSPQRGTEELYGYTF.

This chain links TRBV30 with TRBJ1-2; D is uncertain. Trimming took off 5 bases at V and 4 bases at J, with 17 bases between the two ends. The germline V gene encodes CDR1 GTSNPN and CDR2 SVGIG (reference sequence). The CDR3 length is 14 residues. The CDR3 region is CAWATRLNFYGYTF. The CDR3 DNA reads as TGTGCCTGGGCAACTCGACTGAATTTCTATGGCTACACCTTC. The complete variable domain, with remaining parts taken from reference TRBV30 and TRBJ1-2, reads SQTIHQWPATLVQPVGSPLSLECTVEGTSNPNLYWYRQAAGRGLQLLFYSVGIGQISSEVPQNLSASRPQDRQFILSSKKLLLSDSGFYLCAWATRLNFYGYTFGSGTRLTVV.

This rearrangement joins TRBV5-1 to TRBJ2-1, with D uncertain. CDR1 is SGHRS and CDR2 is YFSETQ in the germline V gene. CDR3 length equals 17 residues. Trimming cost V 0 bases and J 2 bases, with 15 bases left between them. CDR3 sequence reads: CASSLDGLLGAYNEQFF. DNA of the CDR3: TGCGCCAGCAGCTTGGACGGGCTTCTCGGCGCCTACAATGAGCAGTTCTTC. Variable domain in full (rest from reference TRBV5-1 and TRBJ2-1): KAGVTQTPRYLIKTRGQQVTLSCSPISGHRSVSWYQQTPGQGLQFLFEYFSETQRNKGNFPGRFSGRQFSNSRSEMNVSTLELGDSALYLCASSLDGLLGAYNEQFFGPGTRLTVL.

J is TRBJ2-1 and V is TRBV5-5, with 12 nucleotides matching TRBD2. V dropped 4 bases and J dropped 14; count of bases not matched to a gene: 10. Germline values: CDR1 SGHKS, CDR2 YYEKEE (reference sequence). CDR3 length: 14 amino acids. CDR3 residues: CASSPSGRADIEFF. The CDR3 nucleotides read TGTGCCAGCAGCCCTAGCGGGAGGGCCGATATTGAGTTCTTC.

The genes are TRBV7-6 and TRBJ2-1; D is perhaps TRBD1 or TRBD2 (7 bases each). The germline CDR1 and CDR2 sequences are SGHVS and FNYEAQ. Deletions cut 7 bases from V and 3 bases from J, with 16 bases between. The CDR3 contains 15 residues. CDR3 coding DNA: TGTGCCAGCACCTTGGGAGGGGGCCGCTACAATGAGCAGTTCTTC. It specifies CASTLGGGRYNEQFF.

V is TRBV6-6 and J is TRBJ1-2; no reliable D call. CDR3 length equals 15 residues. The germline V gene has CDR1 MNHNY and CDR2 SVGAGI (reference sequence). V lost 2 bases and J lost 4, with 14 bases in between. This CDR3 reads CASSYSSVTSYGYTF. CDR3 in DNA: TGTGCCAGCAGTTACAGCTCCGTTACCAGCTATGGCTACACCTTC.